The present entry profiles one T cell receptor beta chain with its context. This entry belongs to a study of control samples from healthy donors and cancer patients. Clones were sequenced by immunoSEQ multiplex PCR, and TCRdb holds only the in-frame ones, with some missing. The sample includes some 79,000 clones, roughly 87% of them seen just once. V was shortened by 5 bases and J by 5 bases, with 18 bases between the two germline ends. The CDR3 covers 16 residues. Germline assignment: CDR1 LGHDT and CDR2 YNNKEL (reference sequence). The sequencing input was blood. V is TRBV3-1 (or the pseudogene TRBV3-2) and J is TRBJ2-2; tentative D call: TRBD2 (8 bases). The clonotype was recovered from a woman in her fifties or sixties in good health. The CDR3 DNA reads as TGTGCCAGCAGCAGGGGACAGCCGGGGGGGACCGGGGAGCTGTTTTTT. This encodes CASSRGQPGGTGELFF.